Shown below are 30 T cell receptor beta chains from a single sample sequenced in a study of T cells in Graves' hyperthyroidism and ophthalmopathy. RNA transcripts gave rise to amplified TCR beta CDR3 regions. The study used the HTBI primer set for a first-round RT-PCR of the TCR CDR3. TCRdb fed the multiplex PCR reads into MiXCR, producing one record per CDR3 protein. In the table there are 600,000 to 700,000 distinct CDR3 sequences, 14% to 15% of which are singletons. Material for sequencing was blood. Every receptor here comes from a woman aged 35 to 49 with Graves' ophthalmopathy.

This clonotype has ten or more counts. V and J are TRBV7-2 and TRBJ2-5; no reliable D call. Germline CDR1 reads SGHTA; CDR2 reads FQGNSA. The V end lost 4 bases, the J end lost 5 bases, and 14 bases lay between the germline ends. CDR3 length equals 14 residues. In DNA, the CDR3 is TGTGCCAGCAGCTCTACCATTAGTTCGGAGACCCAGTACTTC. Its protein is CASSSTISSETQYF. The full variable domain, rest sourced from reference TRBV7-2 and TRBJ2-5, is GAGVSQSPSNKVTEKGKDVELRCDPISGHTALYWYRQSLGQGLEFLIYFQGNSAPDKSGLPSDRFSAERTGGSVSTLTIQRTQQEDSAVYLCASSSTISSETQYFGPGTRLLVL.

This clonotype has at least ten counts. The CDR3, as DNA: TGTGCCAGCAGTAGGACTAGACGCACCGGGGAGCTGTTTTTT. As protein: CASSRTRRTGELFF. The genes are TRBV12-3 or TRBV12-4 and TRBJ2-2, with 7 bases that match TRBD2. The CDR3 has 14 residues. Trimming removed 5 bases from V and 4 bases from J; junction bases left unmatched: 4.

This clonotype was recorded many times. The chain employs TRBV12-3 or TRBV12-4 and TRBJ1-1, with a weak D call TRBD1 (6 bases). The CDR3 loop spans 14 amino acids. V lost 6 bases and J 1 base, leaving 12 bases between the germline ends. The CDR3: CASSSQQGNTEAFF. DNA of the CDR3: TGTGCCAGCAGCTCCCAACAGGGGAACACTGAAGCTTTCTTT.

This clonotype was found many times. The chain has TRBV29-1 and TRBJ1-1; perhaps TRBD1 as D (5 bases). CDR1 is SQVTM and CDR2 is ANQGSEA in the germline V gene. The V gene lost 7 bases and the J gene lost 1 base, with 25 bases spanning the gap. The CDR3 totals 17 residues. The CDR3 DNA follows: TGCAGCGCTCAGCCCCGACAACTAAGGGGCGCGAACACTGAAGCTTTCTTT. It encodes CSAQPRQLRGANTEAFF.

The rearrangement joins TRBV20-1 to TRBJ2-7; no reliable D call. CDR1 and CDR2 (germline): DFQATT, SNEGSKA (reference sequence). Between the trimmed V and J ends, which lost 3 bases and 5 bases, there was a span of 14 bases. This CDR3 has 13 amino acids. The CDR3 coding sequence is TGCAGTGCTAGTTTAGTTAGAATCGACGAGCAGTACTTC. It codes for CSASLVRIDEQYF.

This clonotype has ten or more counts. V usage is TRBV6-2 or TRBV6-3 and J usage is TRBJ1-1, with 9 bases fitting TRBD1. V dropped 4 bases and J dropped 5; count of bases not matched to a gene: 5. CDR3 size: 14 residues. Per the germline V gene, CDR1 is MNHEY and CDR2 is SVGEGT. This CDR3 reads CASSSYRGQTEAFF. CDR3 coding DNA: TGTGCCAGCAGTTCCTACAGGGGGCAAACTGAAGCTTTCTTT.

This clonotype showed up just a few times. The V and J genes are TRBV28 and TRBJ2-1, with TRBD1 matching over 8 bases. The CDR3 loop spans 17 amino acids. Unmatched junction bases numbered 10, after V lost 6 bases and J lost 0 bases. Looked up from germline, CDR1 is MDHEN and CDR2 is SYDVKM. The DNA of the CDR3 is TGTGCCAGCAGCCACTTGACAGGGGAACTCTCCTACAATGAGCAGTTCTTC. Protein sequence: CASSHLTGELSYNEQFF.

This clonotype has ten or more counts. The CDR3 DNA is TGCAGTGCTACGGGACCGCTGAACACTGAAGCTTTCTTT. This sequence encodes CSATGPLNTEAFF. V is TRBV20-1 and J is TRBJ1-1, with D tentatively TRBD1 (5 bases). V shed 4 bases and J shed 0 bases, with 9 bases lying between them. Germline V lookup: CDR1 DFQATT, CDR2 SNEGSKA (reference sequence). The CDR3 has 13 amino acids.

The chain links TRBV4-1 to TRBJ1-2, with 7 nucleotides matching TRBD1. The CDR3 totals 15 residues. V gave up 4 bases and J gave up 4 bases; unmatched junction bases: 9. Germline V gene lookup returns CDR1 MGHRA and CDR2 YSYEKL. CDR3 loop: CASSPGGTAPYGYTF. The CDR3 bases are TGCGCCAGCAGCCCTGGGGGGACAGCCCCCTATGGCTACACCTTC.

V is TRBV20-1 and J is TRBJ2-2, with D possibly TRBD2 on 6 matching bases. V shed 3 bases and J shed 5 bases, with 10 bases lying between them. Germline values: CDR1 DFQATT, CDR2 SNEGSKA (reference sequence). CDR3 length: 13 residues. In nucleotides, the CDR3 is TGCAGTGCTAGCGGTGGGGGGACCGGGGAGCTGTTTTTT. Translating gives CSASGGGTGELFF.

This clonotype came up many times. The chain links TRBV5-1 to TRBJ2-5; perhaps D is TRBD1 or TRBD2 (5 bases each). Germline V gene sequence: CDR1 SGHRS, CDR2 YFSETQ. This CDR3 comprises 14 residues. V dropped 4 bases and J dropped 1 base, with 11 bases sitting between them. CDR3 nucleotides: TGCGCCAGCAGCACGGGACGCAGCCAAGAGACCCAGTACTTC. Translated, it gives CASSTGRSQETQYF.

V and J are TRBV20-1 and TRBJ2-5; TRBD1 might be the D (5 bases). The germline CDR1 and CDR2 sequences are DFQATT and SNEGSKA (reference sequence). Trimming stripped 1 base from V and 3 bases from J, with 12 bases between. The CDR3 extends over 14 amino acids. The DNA for the CDR3 is TGCAGTGCTAGAGGGGGTGGGGCGGAAGAGACCCAGTACTTC. Translated: CSARGGGAEETQYF.

This clonotype was seen many times. The J gene is TRBJ1-2, the V gene TRBV27; D possibly corresponds to TRBD1 (5 bases). The germline CDR1 and CDR2 sequences are MNHEY and SMNVEV (reference sequence). V was shortened by 0 bases and J by 7 bases, with 9 bases between the two germline ends. The CDR3 extends over 13 amino acids. CDR3 coding DNA: TGTGCCAGCAGTTTATCAGGGGTTGGTGGCTACACCTTC. Translating it yields CASSLSGVGGYTF.

The V gene is TRBV11-2, the J gene TRBJ2-7, with D possibly TRBD2 on 7 matching bases. The length of the CDR3 is 17 residues. Germline CDR1 and CDR2: SGHAT and FQNNGV. V lost 4 bases to trimming and J lost 2 bases, with 21 bases between them. The CDR3: CASSSLTRGGMAYEQYF. The CDR3 bases are TGTGCCAGCAGCTCACTCACGAGGGGGGGGATGGCCTACGAGCAGTACTTC.

This clonotype has more than one count but fewer than ten. The V gene is TRBV29-1, the J gene TRBJ1-2; 7 nucleotides agree with TRBD1. This CDR3 has 14 residues. CDR1 and CDR2 (germline): SQVTM, ANQGSEA. Germline trimming cut 3 bases from V and 4 bases from J; bases unmatched to any gene: 8. DNA for the CDR3: TGCAGCGTTGATTTAACACAGGGGTCCTATGGCTACACCTTC. Translating it yields CSVDLTQGSYGYTF.

Many counts were recorded for this clonotype. The chain uses TRBV29-1 and TRBJ2-7; weak D call: TRBD2 (7 bases). The CDR3 is 13 amino acids. CDR1 and CDR2 from the germline V gene are SQVTM and ANQGSEA. V shed 6 bases and J shed 0 bases, with 12 bases lying between them. The CDR3 coding sequence is TGCAGCGTCTGGGGGGGCGGCTCCTACGAGCAGTACTTC. As protein: CSVWGGGSYEQYF.

With regard to this clonotype: A much more abundant neighbour one base away suggests this may be a read error. The chain employs TRBV7-9 and TRBJ1-1, with unresolved D. V dropped 2 bases and J dropped 10 bases, with 11 bases sitting between them. CDR1 and CDR2 from the germline V gene are SEHNR and FQNEAQ (reference sequence). The CDR3 has 12 amino acids. The CDR3 here is CASSLFPSGAFF. The CDR3 bases are TGTGCCAGCAGCTTATTCCCTTCTGGAGCTTTCTTT.

This clonotype has at least ten counts. V gene TRBV4-3 combines with J gene TRBJ1-3, with D tentatively TRBD1 (5 bases). From germline, CDR1 is LGHNA and CDR2 YSLEER. Trimming took 2 bases from V and 2 from J, leaving 10 bases between them. The CDR3 extends over 15 amino acids. The CDR3 reads CASSQNGATGNTIYF. The CDR3 region has the DNA TGCGCCAGCAGCCAAAACGGGGCTACTGGAAACACCATATATTTT.

Comments on this clonotype: One end of the junction varies from germline; a read error may be responsible. This chain links TRBV19 with TRBJ2-6, with D perhaps TRBD1 (5 bases). CDR1 is LNHDA and CDR2 is SQIVND in the germline V gene (reference sequence). This CDR3 region has 14 residues. This chain's CDR3 is CASSPRSGANALTF. DNA of the CDR3: TGTGCCAGTAGCCCCCGGTCTGGGGCCAACGCCCTGACTTTC.

At least ten counts were recorded for this clonotype. DNA for the CDR3: TGTGCCAGCAGCCAATCCCGACTAGCGGTGGGGGAGCTGTTTTTT. It encodes CASSQSRLAVGELFF. The genes are TRBV4-2 and TRBJ2-2; 9 bases map to TRBD2. With V trimmed by 2 bases and J by 8 bases, 6 bases remained unmatched. Germline V gene sequence: CDR1 LGHNA, CDR2 YNFKEQ. This CDR3 region has 15 residues.

The chain uses TRBV20-1 and TRBJ1-6, with D perhaps matching TRBD1 (6 bases). The CDR3 is 13 residues long. V gave up 5 bases and J gave up 9 bases, with 14 bases separating them. The germline V gene encodes CDR1 DFQATT and CDR2 SNEGSKA (reference sequence). The CDR3 spells CSAHTGSGSPLHF. CDR3 DNA: TGCAGTGCTCATACAGGGTCGGGTTCACCCCTCCACTTT.

The gene calls are TRBV6-1 and TRBJ2-1; D ambiguous. Germline V lookup: CDR1 MNHNS, CDR2 SASEGT. There are 11 residues in the CDR3. The V end was cut by 8 bases, the J end by 8 bases, with 10 bases between. CDR3 nucleotides: TGTGCCAGCGTTTCTAACCATGAGCAGTTCTTC. It codes for CASVSNHEQFF.

This clonotype was seen many times. V gene TRBV6-5 combines with J gene TRBJ1-1; D gene ambiguous. Trimming pared 2 bases from V and 2 bases from J, leaving 6 bases between. There are 13 residues in the CDR3. Per the germline V gene, CDR1 is MNHEY and CDR2 is SVGAGI. In nucleotides, the CDR3 is TGTGCCAGCAGTTACGGACCCAACACTGAAGCTTTCTTT. This translates into CASSYGPNTEAFF.

This clonotype was counted at least ten times. The V and J genes are TRBV20-1 and TRBJ2-5, with D perhaps being TRBD1 or TRBD2 (5 bases each). Germline loops: CDR1 DFQATT, CDR2 SNEGSKA (reference sequence). CDR3 length equals 11 residues. Trimming took off 1 base at V and 9 bases at J, with 9 bases between the two ends. In DNA, the CDR3 is TGCAGTGCTAGAGCCAGGGAGTCCCAGTACTTC. This gives the protein CSARARESQYF.

This clonotype turned up a few times. The germline gene is not matched at one end of the junction; a read error may be the cause. The rearrangement joins TRBV12-3 or TRBV12-4 to TRBJ2-2, with D possibly matching TRBD2 (5 bases). The CDR3 consists of 14 residues. The CDR3 region is CAGSPNPRAGELFF. The DNA for the CDR3 is TGTGCCGGCAGTCCCAACCCGAGGGCCGGGGAGCTGTTTTTT.

V is TRBV11-2 and J is TRBJ2-7, with 8 bases fitting TRBD2. The CDR3 spans 16 residues. The V gene end was trimmed by 5 bases and the J gene end by 6 bases; junction bases not matched to a gene: 15. Germline values: CDR1 SGHAT, CDR2 FQNNGV. Here the CDR3 reads CASSPPSPGGPIEQYF. CDR3 DNA sequence: TGTGCCAGCAGCCCACCTTCCCCGGGAGGGCCTATCGAGCAGTACTTC.

This clonotype was detected many times. CDR3 DNA: TGTGCCAGCAGCCAAGGGGCTGGGACTTACACTGAAGCTTTCTTT. Translated, it gives CASSQGAGTYTEAFF. This sequence joins TRBV4-2 and TRBJ1-1; TRBD1 is a possible D gene (5 bases). V lost 1 base, J lost 3 bases, and 12 bases lay in between. The CDR3 spans 15 residues. CDR1 LGHNA and CDR2 YNFKEQ come from the germline V gene.

There are a few counts of this clonotype. The chain links TRBV11-3 to TRBJ2-5; perhaps TRBD2 as D (6 bases). The germline V gene has CDR1 SGHNT and CDR2 YENEEA. This CDR3 comprises 16 residues. Trimming cost V 2 bases and J 9 bases, with 22 bases left between them. CDR3 amino acids: CASSLLRGGTPLSQYF. The DNA for the CDR3 is TGTGCCAGCAGCTTATTGCGTGGGGGGACCCCACTTTCCCAGTACTTC. Supplemented by reference TRBV11-3 and TRBJ2-5, the full variable domain reads EAGVVQSPRYKIIEKKQPVAFWCNPISGHNTLYWYLQNLGQGPELLIRYENEEAVDDSQLPKDRFSAERLKGVDSTLKIQPAELGDSAVYLCASSLLRGGTPLSQYFGPGTRLLVL.

This clonotype was counted at least ten times. This chain connects TRBV11-2 to TRBJ2-2, with 10 bases that match TRBD2. The CDR3 covers 17 residues. V gave up 5 bases and J gave up 6 bases; unmatched junction bases: 12. Germline values: CDR1 SGHAT, CDR2 FQNNGV. DNA of the CDR3: TGTGCCAGCAGCCGCGGGGGTAGCGGGAGGATTGCCGGGGAGCTGTTTTTT. It yields the protein CASSRGGSGRIAGELFF.

This clonotype was seen at least ten times. This chain uses TRBV6-5 with TRBJ2-7; TRBD2 agrees at 11 bases. V lost 8 bases, J lost 3 bases, and 6 bases stayed unmatched. The germline V gene has CDR1 MNHEY and CDR2 SVGAGI. This CDR3 is 14 amino acids long. CDR3 DNA sequence: TGTGCCAGCCGACTAGCGGGGCGGATCTACGAGCAGTACTTC. Its protein product is CASRLAGRIYEQYF.